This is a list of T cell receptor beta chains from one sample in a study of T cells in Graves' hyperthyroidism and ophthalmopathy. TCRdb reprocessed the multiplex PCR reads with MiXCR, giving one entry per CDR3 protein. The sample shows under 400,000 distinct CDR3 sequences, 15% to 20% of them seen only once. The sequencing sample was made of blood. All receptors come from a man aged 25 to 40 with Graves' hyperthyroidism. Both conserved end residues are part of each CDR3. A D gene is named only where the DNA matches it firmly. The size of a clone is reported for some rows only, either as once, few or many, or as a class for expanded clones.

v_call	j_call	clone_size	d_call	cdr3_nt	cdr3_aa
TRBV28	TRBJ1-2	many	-	TGTGCCAGCAGTGATCCGGGACACGATGACTATGGCTACACCTTC	CASSDPGHDDYGYTF
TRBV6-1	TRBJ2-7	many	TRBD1	TGTGCCAGCAGCCCCGGGACAGGGAACCTCTACGAGCAGTACTTC	CASSPGTGNLYEQYF
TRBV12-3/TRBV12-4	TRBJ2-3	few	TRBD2	TGTGCCAGCAGTAAGACTAGCGGGACATCAGATACGCAGTATTTT	CASSKTSGTSDTQYF
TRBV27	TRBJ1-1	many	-	TGTGCCGTACAGCGGGGGAGTGAAGCTTTCTTT	CAVQRGSEAFF
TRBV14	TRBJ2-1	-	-	TGTGCCAGCAGCCCACCTCTTTCCTACAATGAGCAGTTCTTC	CASSPPLSYNEQFF
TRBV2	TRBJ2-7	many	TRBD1	TGTGCCAGCGGTGCAGATCGGACAGGGCTAACCTACGAGCAGTACTTC	CASGADRTGLTYEQYF
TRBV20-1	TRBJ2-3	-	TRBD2	TGCAGTGCCCCACCGGGACTAGCGGGCCTCACAGATACGCAGTATTTT	CSAPPGLAGLTDTQYF
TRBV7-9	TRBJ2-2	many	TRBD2	TGTGCCAGCAGCTTAACTAGCGTCGGCACCGGGGAGCTGTTTTTT	CASSLTSVGTGELFF
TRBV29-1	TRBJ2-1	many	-	TGCAGCGTTGAGGTTCGGGACCCTTACAATGAGCAGTTCTTC	CSVEVRDPYNEQFF
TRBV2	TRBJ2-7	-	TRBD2	TGTGCCAGCAGTGAAGCGCTGGAGGGGACTAGCGGGATATACGAGCAGTACTTC	CASSEALEGTSGIYEQYF
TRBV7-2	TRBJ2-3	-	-	TGTGCCAGCAGCTTATCGAGCGTCCCCCCCAATACGCAGTATTTT	CASSLSSVPPNTQYF
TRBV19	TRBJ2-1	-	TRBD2	TGTGCCAGTACCCCCTCTAGCGGGAGTACCCATGAGCAGTTCTTC	CASTPSSGSTHEQFF
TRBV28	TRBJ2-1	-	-	TGTGCCAGCAGTATCTTGGCGGCTAGCGAGAATGAGCAGTTCTTC	CASSILAASENEQFF
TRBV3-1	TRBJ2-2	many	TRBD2	TGTGCCAGCAGTTCACTAGCGGCGAACACCGGGGAGCTGTTTTTT	CASSSLAANTGELFF
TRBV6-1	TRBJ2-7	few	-	TGTGCCACGGCGGGGTGGAGCTCCTACGAGCAGTACTTC	CATAGWSSYEQYF
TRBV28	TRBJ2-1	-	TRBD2	TGTGCCAGCAGTTTCACAGGAGCGGGAGCTTACAATGAGCAGTTCTTC	CASSFTGAGAYNEQFF
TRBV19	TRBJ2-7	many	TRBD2	TGTGCCAGTAGTCGGCGCGGGAGCTACAACGAGCAGTACTTC	CASSRRGSYNEQYF
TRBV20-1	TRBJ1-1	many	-	TGCAGTGTTGATCAGGGAAACACTGAAGCTTTCTTT	CSVDQGNTEAFF
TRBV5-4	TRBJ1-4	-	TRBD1	TGTGCCAGCAGCTTGACGGGACAGGGTTATGAAAAACTGTTTTTT	CASSLTGQGYEKLFF
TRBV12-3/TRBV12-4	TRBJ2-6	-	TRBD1	TGTGCCAGCAGCCTGGGCCAGGGGGCGGGTGGGGCCAACGTCCTGACTTTC	CASSLGQGAGGANVLTF
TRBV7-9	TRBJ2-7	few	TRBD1	TGTGCCAGCAGCTACGACAGGGGGCACTACGAGCAGTACTTC	CASSYDRGHYEQYF
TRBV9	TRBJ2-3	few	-	TGTGCCAGCAGCTGGGGAGAAGATACGCAGTATTTT	CASSWGEDTQYF
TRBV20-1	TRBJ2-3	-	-	TGCAGTGCTAGTAGGGGGGCAGCAGAGAGTTTACCGCAGTATTTT	CSASRGAAESLPQYF
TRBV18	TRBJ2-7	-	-	TGTGCCAGCTCACCAACTTCGCTGGCGCGGTTTTCCACCTACGAGCAGTACTTC	CASSPTSLARFSTYEQYF
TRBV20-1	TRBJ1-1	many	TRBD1	TGCAGTGCTAGAGTTAGGACAGGGGCTGAAGCTTTCTTT	CSARVRTGAEAFF
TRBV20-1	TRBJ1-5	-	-	TGCAGTGCTAGTGGGCGGACGGCTAGCAATCAGCCCCAGCATTTT	CSASGRTASNQPQHF
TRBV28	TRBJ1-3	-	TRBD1	TGTGCCAGTTCAGGGGGGACTGGAAACACCATATATTTT	CASSGGTGNTIYF
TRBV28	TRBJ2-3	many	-	TGTGCCAGCAGTTTTGTATTGGGTCGGACCACCCTGCGCCCCCGCACAGATACGCAGTATTTT	CASSFVLGRTTLRPRTDTQYF
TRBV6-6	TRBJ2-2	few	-	TGTGCCAGCAGTTACTCGGCGGGCACCGGGGAGCTGTTTTTT	CASSYSAGTGELFF
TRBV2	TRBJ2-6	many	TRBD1	TGTGCCAGCAGTTACAGGGGGCCCGGGGCCAACGTCCTGACTTTC	CASSYRGPGANVLTF
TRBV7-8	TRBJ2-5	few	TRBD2	TGTGCCAGCAGCTTAGCGCTGCTAAGCGGGGCCGACGAGACCCAGTACTTC	CASSLALLSGADETQYF
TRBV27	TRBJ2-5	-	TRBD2	TGTGCCAGCAGTTTACGGTCTAGCGGGAGCCTGGGGGAGACCCAGTACTTC	CASSLRSSGSLGETQYF
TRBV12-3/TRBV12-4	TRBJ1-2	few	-	TGTGCCAGCAGTCCCCACAGAAACTATGGCTACACCTTC	CASSPHRNYGYTF
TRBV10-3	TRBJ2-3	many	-	TGTGCCATCAGTGAGTCGCGCCGTACAGATACGCAGTATTTT	CAISESRRTDTQYF
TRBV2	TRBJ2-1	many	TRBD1	TGTGCCAGCAGAGCGGACAGGGGGGAGTACAATGAGCAGTTCTTC	CASRADRGEYNEQFF
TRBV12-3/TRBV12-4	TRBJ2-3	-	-	TGTGCCAGCAGTTTGGCGGACAGCACCCTCGTGGGCCCAGATACGCAGTATTTT	CASSLADSTLVGPDTQYF
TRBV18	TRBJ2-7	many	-	TGTGCCAGCTCACCGCGGGTAAGGGCGGACGAGCAGTACTTC	CASSPRVRADEQYF
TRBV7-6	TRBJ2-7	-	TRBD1	TGTGCCAGCGGCGTACGACAGGGCCGTGGGGCCTACGAGCAGTACTTC	CASGVRQGRGAYEQYF